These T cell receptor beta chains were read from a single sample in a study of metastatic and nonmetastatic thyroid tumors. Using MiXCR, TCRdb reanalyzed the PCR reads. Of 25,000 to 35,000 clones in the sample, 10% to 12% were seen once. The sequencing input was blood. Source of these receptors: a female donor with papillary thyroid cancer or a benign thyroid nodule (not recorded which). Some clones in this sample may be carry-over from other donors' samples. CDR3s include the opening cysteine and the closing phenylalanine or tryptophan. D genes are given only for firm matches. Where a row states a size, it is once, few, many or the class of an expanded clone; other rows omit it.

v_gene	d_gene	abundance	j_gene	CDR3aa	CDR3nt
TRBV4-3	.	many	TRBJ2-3	CASSQDLSSDTQYF	TGCGCCAGCAGCCAAGATTTAAGCTCTGATACGCAGTATTTT
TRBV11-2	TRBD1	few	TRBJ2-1	CASSLGSRGRGYNEQFF	TGTGCCAGCAGCTTAGGATCCAGGGGGCGAGGGTACAATGAGCAGTTCTTC
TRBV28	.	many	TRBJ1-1	CASIPPLGNTEAFF	TGTGCCAGCATCCCTCCGTTGGGGAACACTGAAGCTTTCTTT
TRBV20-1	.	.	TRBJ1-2	CSARGRNRGDGYGYTF	TGCAGTGCTAGGGGCCGAAATAGGGGGGACGGCTACGGCTACACCTTC
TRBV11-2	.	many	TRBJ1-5	CASSLESQGQPQHF	TGTGCCAGCAGCTTAGAATCCCAGGGGCAGCCCCAGCATTTT
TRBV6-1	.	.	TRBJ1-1	CASSEFGGPPEAFF	TGTGCCAGCAGTGAGTTCGGGGGTCCCCCTGAAGCTTTCTTT
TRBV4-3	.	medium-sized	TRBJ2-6	CASSQDLAAGANVLTF	TGCGCCAGCAGCCAAGATTTAGCGGCTGGGGCCAACGTCCTGACTTTC
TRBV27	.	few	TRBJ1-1	CASSLVGGEAFF	TGTGCCAGCAGTTTAGTGGGGGGGGAAGCTTTCTTT
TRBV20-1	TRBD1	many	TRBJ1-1	CSAIQGAPRNTEAFF	TGCAGTGCAATACAGGGGGCGCCGAGGAACACTGAAGCTTTCTTT
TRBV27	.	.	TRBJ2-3	CASSPRTGWPDTQYF	TGTGCCAGCAGTCCGCGGACGGGGTGGCCAGATACGCAGTATTTT
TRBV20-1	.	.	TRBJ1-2	CSAYGRDYGYTF	TGCAGTGCTTACGGGAGGGACTATGGCTACACCTTC
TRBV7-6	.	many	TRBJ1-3	CASSHRSDSGNTICF	TGTGCCAGCAGCCACAGGTCCGACTCTGGAAACACCATATGTTTT
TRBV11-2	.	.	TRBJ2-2	CANRWTDLDTGELFF	TGTGCCAACAGGTGGACAGATCTCGACACCGGGGAGCTGTTTTTT
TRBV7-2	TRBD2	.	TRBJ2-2	CASSLAGGMGGELFF	TGTGCCAGCAGCTTAGCGGGAGGGATGGGCGGGGAGCTGTTTTTT